This entry describes one T cell receptor (beta chain). In its sample, this clonotype was seen a few times. There is no known antigen for this receptor. No much larger clonotype is one base removed from it; base qualities were not supplied. Sample treatment or condition, as interpreted from the label and publication: live attenuated yellow fever vaccine strain. At every blood-draw timepoint, two biological replicates of bulk PBMCs were collected. A standard Ficoll-Paque protocol was used to isolate PBMCs from peripheral blood. TriZol was used to extract RNA from bulk PBMCs, CD4 and CD8 fractions, and dextramer-positive and dextramer-negative fractions. This entry comes from a study of T cells after yellow fever vaccination (dated by TCRdb to the late 2010s). Regarding the study in general: The SMART-Seq v4 Ultra Low Input RNA kit was used to prepare libraries from fractions with low cell numbers. To follow T-cell clones before and after primary and booster YFV17D yellow fever vaccination, bulk TCR alpha and beta repertoires were sequenced over time. Two healthy male donors made up the cohort, one aged 18 to 29 years and the other aged 30 to 40 years. Blood was collected at multiple timepoints before and after primary and secondary immunization, and bulk PBMC replicates and cell subsets were isolated. Results the study describes overall, beyond this receptor: A small fraction of clonotypes showed up in both the CD4 and CD8 compartments, probably as a result of convergent recombination. Computational filtering was required because FACS-sorted repertoires could contain abundant contaminating clonotypes from the bulk population. Compared with the primary T-cell response, the secondary T-cell response was weaker but faster, peaking on day 5 rather than day 15. Because the study included only a couple of donors, the extent to which the findings can be generalized is limited. Most clones expanded after primary vaccination were re-detected after the booster (almost 97% of CD4 and approximately 85% of CD8), suggesting broad memory maintenance.

TCR cDNA was synthesized by 5'RACE template switching, which introduced a universal primer site and unique molecular identifiers. Priming of cDNA synthesis was performed from both the TCR alpha and TCR beta constant segments. Library amplification involved two PCR steps, and the second step added sample barcodes and sequencing adapters. Libraries were sequenced on Illumina HiSeq 2500 (2x100 bp) or NovaSeq (2x150 bp). The authors' pipeline ran thus. MIGEC handled demultiplexing of reads and collapsing into UMI consensus sequences, while MiXCR performed V(D)J alignment. Vaccine-responding clonotypes were identified with edgeR using replicate PBMC samples, with FDR below 0.01 and a log2 fold change above 5 up to day 15 being required. CD4 or CD8 identity was assigned to each bulk clonotype according to whether the clonotype was present at higher abundance in the sequenced CD4 repertoire or the sequenced CD8 repertoire. TCRdb reanalyzed the raw reads on its own, using fastp at Q25 for trimming and MiXCR for clone calling, and kept in-frame beta chains. CDR3 protein duplicates are merged, each entry listing the most common genes and DNA. The V and J calls and clone size are TCRdb's, not the authors'. A total of 350,000 to 450,000 distinct CDR3 sequences appear in this sample, about 6.2% of them only once. The biggest ten clones account for about 15% of the sample.

The CDR1 and CDR2 encoded by the germline V gene are SGHDT and YYEEEE. The cysteine opens and the phenylalanine closes a CDR3 of 13 amino acids. Only CDR3 DNA remains: 39 bases, in frame from the first base. The junction shows trimming of 7 bases on V and 2 bases on J, plus 13 bases between the germline ends. The sequence links TRBV5-6 to TRBJ2-7; the D region possibly corresponds to TRBD1 (6 bases align). The TCR comes from a man aged 25 to 40 who received the YFV17D yellow fever vaccine. Sequenced here: PBMCs, sampled 5 days after the yellow fever booster vaccination. The DNA reads as follows: TGTGCCAGCTCACCAGGGGTTCCCTACGAGCAGTACTTC. The resulting protein is CASSPGVPYEQYF.